A selection of T cell receptor beta chains follows, all from one sample in a study of response to subunit inactivated influenza vaccine. TCRdb re-called the RT-PCR reads through MiXCR, storing one row per CDR3 protein. The sample carries more than 450,000 distinct CDR3 sequences, less than 10% recorded once. This sample comprised PBMCs from blood, obtained roughly 24 months after vaccination. The receptor source for this set is a man between 50 and 70 years old who received an inactivated influenza vaccine. CDR3s leave out the opening cysteine and the closing phenylalanine or tryptophan. Each record gives: J gene, V gene, clone size, CDR3 protein. Where a row states a size, it is once, few, many or the class of an expanded clone; other rows omit it.

J: TRBJ2-1
V: TRBV24-1
size: many
CDR3: ATQQGARYNEQF

J: TRBJ2-1
V: TRBV6-5
size: many
CDR3: ASSYLGSPPYNEQF

J: TRBJ1-5
V: TRBV28
size: -
CDR3: ASSFIPGLADPNQPQH

J: TRBJ2-5
V: TRBV30
size: -
CDR3: AWSVGANQETQY

J: TRBJ2-3
V: TRBV11-2
size: once
CDR3: ASSRSWTSGLSTDTQY

J: TRBJ2-5
V: TRBV6-5
size: -
CDR3: ASSYRREGQETQY

J: TRBJ2-7
V: TRBV11-2
size: few
CDR3: ASSLEVGGQQY

J: TRBJ1-5
V: TRBV20-1
size: many
CDR3: SARPGRVNQPQH

J: TRBJ2-7
V: TRBV10-3
size: many
CDR3: AISENPAGIPYEQY

J: TRBJ1-4
V: TRBV5-1
size: many
CDR3: ASSRGVVGEKLF

J: TRBJ2-7
V: TRBV5-1
size: -
CDR3: ASSYEGGSYEQY

J: TRBJ2-3
V: TRBV10-3
size: many
CDR3: AISELSGSWTDTQY

J: TRBJ2-5
V: TRBV6-1
size: -
CDR3: ASRPDRDIETQY

J: TRBJ1-1
V: TRBV4-2
size: -
CDR3: ASSQDNRQGNTEAF

J: TRBJ1-5
V: TRBV20-1
size: few
CDR3: SATPGTGARPQH

J: TRBJ1-1
V: TRBV5-1
size: many
CDR3: ASSWGRRNTEAF

J: TRBJ2-1
V: TRBV20-1
size: -
CDR3: SAIGGRARNEQF

J: TRBJ2-1
V: TRBV9
size: few
CDR3: ASSLSGTGLGEQF

J: TRBJ2-1
V: TRBV7-8
size: few
CDR3: ASSPAGLSYNEQF

J: TRBJ1-5
V: TRBV20-1
size: -
CDR3: SVTRGDSQYQPQH

J: TRBJ2-7
V: TRBV20-1
size: few
CDR3: SARRDTRGAYEQY

J: TRBJ2-7
V: TRBV12-3/TRBV12-4
size: -
CDR3: ASSFRTGTSGTYEQY

J: TRBJ2-1
V: TRBV19
size: -
CDR3: ASGGGRYNEQF

J: TRBJ2-2
V: TRBV9
size: many
CDR3: ASSARTARGDGELF

J: TRBJ2-3
V: TRBV7-9
size: many
CDR3: ASSLGQGRSSTDTQY

J: TRBJ2-5
V: TRBV12-3/TRBV12-4
size: few
CDR3: ASSFLIGEETQY

J: TRBJ2-7
V: TRBV5-4
size: -
CDR3: ASSLSAQGHEQY

J: TRBJ1-5
V: TRBV7-9
size: many
CDR3: ASSWGANQPQH

J: TRBJ2-7
V: TRBV10-3
size: few
CDR3: ATGQGTLGYEQY

J: TRBJ2-5
V: TRBV24-1
size: -
CDR3: ATGPSGQHQETQY

J: TRBJ2-3
V: TRBV20-1
size: -
CDR3: SARTGPGTDTQY

J: TRBJ2-4
V: TRBV29-1
size: many
CDR3: SVPQNSRPTVQNIQY

J: TRBJ2-1
V: TRBV30
size: few
CDR3: AWVPWGGNEQF

J: TRBJ1-5
V: TRBV10-1
size: few
CDR3: ASSEFGAQPQH

J: TRBJ2-2
V: TRBV7-8
size: few
CDR3: ASSFPAGGELF

J: TRBJ2-2
V: TRBV6-5
size: many
CDR3: ASSRWGQGDGELF